This T cell receptor (beta chain) was documented in a study of blood T cell repertoires in COVID-19. The method was immunoSEQ multiplex PCR; TCRdb's version includes in-frame clones alone and lacks a portion of them. The table includes about 260,000 clones, about 88% detected once. From germline, CDR1 is SGHAT and CDR2 FQDESV (reference sequence). The CDR3 length is 14 residues. With 6 bases clipped from V and 2 bases from J, the junction kept 4 bases outside the gene matches. Sequencing was performed on PBMCs or T cells enriched from blood (not recorded which). The rearrangement links TRBV11-1 to TRBJ2-3; TRBD2 matches at 8 bases. The source of this sequence is a woman aged 45-65 years who had recovered from COVID-19. As DNA, the CDR3 is TGTGCCAGCAGGGGACTAGGGGCCACAGATACGCAGTATTTT. This translates into CASRGLGATDTQYF.